This section outlines one T cell receptor beta chain sequence together with its context. Its matching antigen is unknown. The data stem from a study of T-cell memory formation after mild COVID-19. Findings of the study overall: CD4/CD8 balance characterized clones contracting day 15 to 85, and CD4+ skew characterized later expanders. The pre-infection memory compartment contained some responding clones, suggesting cross-reactive memory joined.

5'RACE with constant-segment primers yielded barcoded, UMI-tagged TCR alpha and TCR beta cDNA libraries. TCRdb independently ran MiXCR on the 5' RACE reads; one entry per CDR3 protein. The repertoire holds approximately 440,000 distinct CDR3 sequences, with about 19% as singletons. Germline CDR1 and CDR2: KGHSH and LQKENI. The CDR3 sequence is 15 residues long. V gave up 1 base and J gave up 6 bases; unmatched junction bases: 9. The TCR sequence derives from an adult woman who had mild COVID-19 (a few samples of this study predate the infection). Cell type and time point are not known. The chain couples TRBV18 to TRBJ2-7; 7 bases are shared with TRBD2. Material for sequencing was PBMCs or a T cell subset sorted from them (not recorded which). The CDR3 sequence is CASSPRPSGGVEQYF. CDR3 DNA: TGTGCCAGCTCACCACGTCCTAGCGGAGGCGTCGAGCAGTACTTC.